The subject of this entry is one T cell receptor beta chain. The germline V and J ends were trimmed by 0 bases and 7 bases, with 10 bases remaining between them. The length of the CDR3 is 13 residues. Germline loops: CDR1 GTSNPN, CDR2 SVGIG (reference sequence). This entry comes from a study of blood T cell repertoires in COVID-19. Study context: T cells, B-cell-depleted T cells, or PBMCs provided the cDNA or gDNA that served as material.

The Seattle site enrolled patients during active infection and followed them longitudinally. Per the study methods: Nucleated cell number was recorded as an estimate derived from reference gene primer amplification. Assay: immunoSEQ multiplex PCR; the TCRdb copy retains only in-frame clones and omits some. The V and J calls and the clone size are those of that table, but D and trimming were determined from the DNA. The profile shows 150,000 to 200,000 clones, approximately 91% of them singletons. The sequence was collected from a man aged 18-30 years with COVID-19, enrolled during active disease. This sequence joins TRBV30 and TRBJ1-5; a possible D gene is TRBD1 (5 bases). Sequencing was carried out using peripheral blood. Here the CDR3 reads CAWSVAGGQPQHF. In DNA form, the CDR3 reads TGTGCCTGGAGTGTAGCGGGGGGGCAGCCCCAGCATTTT.